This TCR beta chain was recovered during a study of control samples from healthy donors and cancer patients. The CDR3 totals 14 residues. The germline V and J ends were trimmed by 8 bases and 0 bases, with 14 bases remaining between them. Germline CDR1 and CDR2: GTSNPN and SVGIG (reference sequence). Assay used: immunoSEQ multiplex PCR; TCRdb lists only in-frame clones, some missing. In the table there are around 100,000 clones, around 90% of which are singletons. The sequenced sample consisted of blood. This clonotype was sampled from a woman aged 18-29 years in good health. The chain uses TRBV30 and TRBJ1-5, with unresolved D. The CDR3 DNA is TGTGCCCATGGGCGGCAGAATAGCAATCAGCCCCAGCATTTT. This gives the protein CAHGRQNSNQPQHF.